This entry lists 32 T cell receptor beta chains sequenced from one sample in a study of blood T cell repertoires in COVID-19. The method was immunoSEQ multiplex PCR; TCRdb's version includes in-frame clones alone and lacks a portion of them. The table includes about 480,000 clones, 70% to 90% detected once. The specimen was PBMCs or T cells enriched from blood (not recorded which). The receptor source for this set is a woman aged 60-75 years who had recovered from COVID-19.

This chain connects TRBV10-1 to TRBJ2-2, with no clear D. Germline-derived CDR1 and CDR2 are WNHNN and SYGVQD (reference sequence). The CDR3 has 16 amino acids. The V end lost 8 bases, the J end lost 3 bases, and 19 bases lay between the germline ends. DNA of the CDR3: TGCGCCAGCTCCAGAATTGGCAAGGCGGACACCGGGGAGCTGTTTTTT. Residues: CASSRIGKADTGELFF.

This clone has a single count. The J gene is TRBJ1-1, the V gene TRBV5-1, with D perhaps matching TRBD1 (6 bases). The CDR3 is 15 amino acids. The V end lost 0 bases, the J end lost 1 base, and 10 bases lay between the germline ends. Germline V gene sequence: CDR1 SGHRS, CDR2 YFSETQ. This CDR3 is CASSLADRENTEAFF. CDR3 DNA: TGCGCCAGCAGCTTGGCGGACAGAGAGAACACTGAAGCTTTCTTT. The variable domain in full, completed from reference TRBV5-1 and TRBJ1-1, reads KAGVTQTPRYLIKTRGQQVTLSCSPISGHRSVSWYQQTPGQGLQFLFEYFSETQRNKGNFPGRFSGRQFSNSRSEMNVSTLELGDSALYLCASSLADRENTEAFFGQGTRLTVV.

This clone came up once. The sample holds other DNA sequences that translate to the same CDR3. The CDR3 spells CASSVGGGPYNEQFF. The CDR3 DNA is TGTGCCAGCAGCGTAGGAGGGGGCCCCTACAATGAGCAGTTCTTC. This chain uses TRBV9 with TRBJ2-1; 7 bases agree with TRBD1. The CDR3 runs 15 residues. Trimming at V came to 0 bases and at J to 2 bases, leaving 2 bases not matched to a gene. Germline V gene sequence: CDR1 SGDLS, CDR2 YYNGEE. Complete variable domain (other parts from reference TRBV9 and TRBJ2-1): DSGVTQTPKHLITATGQRVTLRCSPRSGDLSVYWYQQSLDQGLQFLIQYYNGEERAKGNILERFSAQQFPDLHSELNLSSLELGDSALYFCASSVGGGPYNEQFFGPGTRLTVL.

This rearrangement joins TRBV18 to TRBJ2-1; no firm D call. The germline gives CDR1 KGHSH, CDR2 LQKENI. There are 11 residues in the CDR3. V lost 6 bases to trimming and J lost 7 bases, with 7 bases between them. The CDR3 loop reads CASSPRNEQFF. The CDR3 nucleotides are TGTGCCAGCTCTCCTAGGAATGAGCAGTTCTTC.

V gene TRBV19 combines with J gene TRBJ2-1; 8 nucleotides line up with TRBD2. This CDR3 is 15 amino acids long. J gave up 8 bases and V 1 base, and 7 bases lay outside the gene matches. The germline gives CDR1 LNHDA, CDR2 SQIVND (reference sequence). CDR3 in amino acids: CASSIGGAGDHEQFF. The DNA for the CDR3 is TGTGCCAGTAGTATAGGAGGAGCGGGGGATCATGAGCAGTTCTTC.

The CDR3 spells CASSPTGGSYNEQFF. The DNA for the CDR3 is TGTGCCAGCAGCCCTACAGGGGGCTCCTACAATGAGCAGTTCTTC. The chain recombines TRBV6-6 with TRBJ2-1; 8 nucleotides align to TRBD1. The CDR3 is 15 residues long. V was clipped by 6 bases and J by 0 bases; unmatched bases: 4. CDR1 is MNHNY and CDR2 is SVGAGI in the germline V gene (reference sequence).

The J gene is TRBJ2-7, the V gene TRBV11-3; D possibly corresponds to TRBD2 (5 bases). V dropped 5 bases and J dropped 4 bases, with 21 bases sitting between them. Germline V gives CDR1 SGHNT, CDR2 YENEEA. CDR3 length equals 16 residues. CDR3 loop: CASSLGGRGVRYEQYF. CDR3 nucleotide sequence: TGTGCCAGCAGCCTCGGAGGCCGGGGAGTAAGATACGAGCAGTACTTC.

The rearrangement joins TRBV7-8 to TRBJ2-1, with TRBD1 matching 10 bases. V gave up 2 bases and J gave up 3 bases; unmatched junction bases: 16. This CDR3 has 20 residues. Per the germline V gene, CDR1 is SGHVS and CDR2 is FQNEAQ. The DNA for the CDR3 is TGTGCCAGCAGCTTACTTTACCCACAGGGGGACAGGGGTATCTACAATGAGCAGTTCTTC. Encoded protein: CASSLLYPQGDRGIYNEQFF.

The chain links TRBV25-1 to TRBJ1-4; 8 positions agree with TRBD1. Germline V CDR1 and CDR2: MGHDK, SYGVNS. With V trimmed by 6 bases and J by 8 bases, 8 bases remained unmatched. The CDR3 loop spans 14 amino acids. The CDR3 protein is CASSHGQGVEKLFF. In DNA, the CDR3 is TGTGCCAGCAGCCACGGACAGGGTGTAGAAAAACTGTTTTTT. The full variable domain, completed using reference TRBV25-1 and TRBJ1-4, is EADIYQTPRYLVIGTGKKITLECSQTMGHDKMYWYQQDPGMELHLIHYSYGVNSTEKGDLSSESTVSRIRTEHFPLTLESARPSHTSQYLCASSHGQGVEKLFFGSGTQLSVL.

Only one count was recorded for this clone. The rearrangement uses TRBV10-1 and TRBJ2-2; TRBD2 might be the D (5 bases). Germline V gene lookup returns CDR1 WNHNN and CDR2 SYGVQD (reference sequence). V shed 6 bases and J shed 4 bases, with 9 bases lying between them. This CDR3 comprises 13 residues. CDR3 DNA sequence: TGCGCCAGCAGCCCGGGGAGCACCGGGGAGCTGTTTTTT. It is translated as CASSPGSTGELFF.

J is TRBJ2-7 and V is TRBV27; tentatively, D is TRBD1 (6 bases). Germline values: CDR1 MNHEY, CDR2 SMNVEV (reference sequence). This CDR3 contains 13 residues. V lost 6 bases and J lost 7, with 16 bases in between. Here the CDR3 reads CASRNVQGHEQYF. The CDR3 bases are TGTGCCAGCAGGAATGTACAGGGTCATGAGCAGTACTTC.

This chain joins TRBV25-1 and TRBJ1-2; no clear D. Trimming cost V 3 bases and J 4 bases, with 12 bases left between them. Germline CDR1 reads MGHDK; CDR2 reads SYGVNS. The CDR3 is 14 amino acids. CDR3 region: CASSDPDNRYGYTF. CDR3 DNA sequence: TGTGCCAGCAGTGATCCCGACAACCGCTATGGCTACACCTTC.

The chain has TRBV24-1 and TRBJ1-1; TRBD1 aligns across 7 bases. Trimming took 7 bases from V and 3 from J; bases not matched to a gene: 4. CDR1 KGHDR and CDR2 SFDVKD come from the germline V gene. CDR3 length: 13 residues. The CDR3 sequence: CATRGTGDTEAFF. CDR3 DNA: TGTGCCACCAGGGGAACAGGGGACACTGAAGCTTTCTTT.

V usage is TRBV4-1 and J usage is TRBJ2-3; TRBD2 agrees at 10 bases. V lost 2 bases and J lost 5; bases outside the gene matches: 19. Germline V gene lookup returns CDR1 MGHRA and CDR2 YSYEKL. The CDR3 is 20 residues long. Here the CDR3 reads CASSQRGSLAGADGRDTQYF. The CDR3 DNA reads TGCGCCAGCAGCCAAAGGGGGTCTCTAGCGGGGGCTGACGGAAGAGATACGCAGTATTTT.

V gene TRBV27 combines with J gene TRBJ2-3; D possibly corresponds to TRBD1 (5 bases). The length of the CDR3 is 16 residues. Per the germline V gene, CDR1 is MNHEY and CDR2 is SMNVEV (reference sequence). V gave up 0 bases and J gave up 1 base, with 11 bases separating them. Here the CDR3 reads CASSLSTGLGTDTQYF. CDR3 DNA sequence: TGTGCCAGCAGTTTATCTACAGGTCTGGGCACAGATACGCAGTATTTT.

V usage is TRBV5-1 and J usage is TRBJ2-3, with 11 positions matching TRBD2. This CDR3 is 15 amino acids long. Looked up from germline, CDR1 is SGHRS and CDR2 is YFSETQ. Unmatched junction bases numbered 1, after V lost 1 base and J lost 3 bases. The CDR3 DNA is TGCGCCAGCAGCTTGATAGCGGGGGGGACAGATACGCAGTATTTT. Protein sequence: CASSLIAGGTDTQYF.

The J gene is TRBJ2-3, the V gene TRBV2; 7 bases are shared with TRBD2. J was trimmed by 10 bases and V by 0 bases; bases with no gene match: 10. Germline CDR1 and CDR2: SNHLY and FYNNEI. There are 15 residues in the CDR3. The CDR3 spells CASSEAGNSGSPQYF. The CDR3 DNA is TGTGCCAGCAGTGAAGCGGGTAATAGCGGGTCCCCGCAGTATTTT.

The genes are TRBV2 and TRBJ2-7; D perhaps matches TRBD2 (5 bases). Germline assignment: CDR1 SNHLY and CDR2 FYNNEI. The CDR3 is made up of 14 amino acids. V was trimmed by 4 bases and J by 7 bases, leaving 17 bases between them. This CDR3 is CASSGLPGFGEQYF. DNA of the CDR3: TGTGCCAGCAGTGGACTACCTGGATTCGGTGAGCAGTACTTC. The whole variable domain, filled in from reference TRBV2 and TRBJ2-7, reads EPEVTQTPSHQVTQMGQEVILRCVPISNHLYFYWYRQILGQKVEFLVSFYNNEISEKSEIFDDQFSVERPDGSNFTLKIRSTKLEDSAMYFCASSGLPGFGEQYFGPGTRLTVT.

In this sample, this clone turned up once. The rearrangement joins TRBV13 to TRBJ2-7; D gene ambiguous. V was shortened by 0 bases and J by 1 base, with 4 bases between the two germline ends. Germline CDR1 is PRHDT and CDR2 is FYEKMQ (reference sequence). This CDR3 region has 13 residues. The CDR3 DNA sequence: TGTGCCAGCAGCTTAGGGCGATCCTACGAGCAGTACTTC. This gives the protein CASSLGRSYEQYF.

This clone was seen just once. The chain couples TRBV7-2 to TRBJ2-3; 10 nucleotides agree with TRBD2. CDR1 is SGHTA, CDR2 FQGNSA, per germline. This CDR3 comprises 15 residues. The ends lost 3 bases at V and 5 bases at J; junction bases unmatched: 5. The CDR3 loop reads CASSFSGGPGDTQYF. The CDR3 region has the DNA TGTGCCAGCAGCTTTAGCGGGGGGCCGGGAGATACGCAGTATTTT.

In its sample, this clone was seen once. The CDR3 loop is CSVLAGTGGYGYTF. CDR3 nucleotide sequence: TGCAGCGTCTTAGCCGGGACAGGGGGTTATGGCTACACCTTC. The chain recombines TRBV29-1 with TRBJ1-2; 11 bases match TRBD1. The trim removed 6 bases at V and 5 bases at J, leaving 8 bases unmatched. This CDR3 comprises 14 residues. Germline V lookup: CDR1 SQVTM, CDR2 ANQGSEA.

The chain uses TRBV12-5 and TRBJ1-5; D is perhaps TRBD1 (6 bases). Germline V lookup: CDR1 LGHNT, CDR2 FRNRAP. The CDR3 extends over 14 amino acids. V lost 2 bases to trimming and J lost 3 bases, with 8 bases between them. CDR3 nucleotide sequence: TGTGCTAGTGGTTTGCAGGGGTCCAATCAGCCCCAGCATTTT. Translating it yields CASGLQGSNQPQHF.

The V gene is TRBV27, the J gene TRBJ1-1, with TRBD1 matching over 7 bases. The germline CDR1 and CDR2 sequences are MNHEY and SMNVEV (reference sequence). The CDR3 loop spans 13 amino acids. With V trimmed by 8 bases and J by 3 bases, 6 bases remained unmatched. The CDR3 reads CASGKQGYTEAFF. In DNA, the CDR3 is TGTGCCAGCGGAAAACAGGGGTACACTGAAGCTTTCTTT.

The rearrangement links TRBV6-5 to TRBJ1-1, with D perhaps TRBD1 (6 bases). Between the trimmed V and J ends, which lost 2 bases and 4 bases, there was a span of 8 bases. CDR3 length: 13 residues. Germline-derived CDR1 and CDR2 are MNHEY and SVGAGI. CDR3 protein: CASSYGGGTEAFF. CDR3 bases: TGTGCCAGCAGTTACGGGGGCGGCACTGAAGCTTTCTTT.

V gene TRBV29-1 combines with J gene TRBJ2-3; D is perhaps TRBD2 (6 bases). Germline CDR1 SQVTM, CDR2 ANQGSEA. The CDR3 is made up of 13 amino acids. With 4 bases removed from V and 2 bases from J, the gap between germline ends came to 10 bases. CDR3 loop: CSVGMGLTDTQYF. The DNA for the CDR3 is TGCAGCGTTGGAATGGGACTCACAGATACGCAGTATTTT.

This clone was counted a single time. The chain recombines TRBV4-1 with TRBJ1-3; D may be TRBD1 (6 bases). Per germline, CDR1 MGHRA and CDR2 YSYEKL. With 3 bases removed from V and 0 bases from J, the gap between germline ends came to 9 bases. The CDR3 consists of 15 residues. The CDR3 DNA sequence: TGCGCCAGCAGCCAGAGGGACACCTCTGGAAACACCATATATTTT. Protein sequence: CASSQRDTSGNTIYF.

This clone was detected a few times. V gene TRBV29-1 combines with J gene TRBJ1-2, with unresolved D. Germline V gives CDR1 SQVTM, CDR2 ANQGSEA. The CDR3 length is 11 residues. Trimming left V 3 bases short and J 6 bases short, with 8 bases between. CDR3 nucleotides: TGCAGCGTTGAGCACAGCCATGGCTACACCTTC. As protein: CSVEHSHGYTF.

V is TRBV11-2 and J is TRBJ1-6, with TRBD1 identical over 7 bases. The CDR3 has 16 residues. V lost 6 bases, J lost 7 bases, and 12 bases stayed unmatched. The V gene's germline CDR1 is SGHAT and CDR2 FQNNGV. This CDR3 reads CASRPGGSSENSPLHF. The CDR3 DNA sequence: TGTGCCAGCAGACCAGGGGGGTCGTCGGAAAATTCACCCCTCCACTTT.

The chain is built from TRBV18 and TRBJ2-3; D gene uncertain. Germline loops: CDR1 KGHSH, CDR2 LQKENI. This CDR3 is built from 15 residues. Trimming left V 3 bases short and J 6 bases short, with 16 bases between. The CDR3 loop reads CASSPPRSAGDTQYF. In nucleotides, the CDR3 is TGTGCCAGCTCACCCCCGCGGTCGGCCGGGGATACGCAGTATTTT.

The chain has TRBV6-1 and TRBJ1-4; D remains ambiguous. CDR3 length: 16 amino acids. The germline gives CDR1 MNHNS, CDR2 SASEGT. Between the trimmed V and J ends, which lost 3 bases and 0 bases, there was a span of 11 bases. The chain's CDR3 is CASSDLPNPTNEKLFF. DNA for the CDR3: TGTGCCAGCAGTGATCTACCGAATCCAACTAATGAAAAACTGTTTTTT.

The V call is TRBV23-1, the J call TRBJ1-6; no firm D call. TRBV23-1 is treated as an ORF (open reading frame) with a function not yet certain. The CDR3 is made up of 17 amino acids. V lost 5 bases and J lost 0, with 14 bases in between. Here the CDR3 reads CASSYPSPSSYNSPLHF. The CDR3 DNA sequence: TGCGCCAGCAGTTACCCCTCCCCGAGCTCCTATAATTCACCCCTCCACTTT.

The chain has TRBV2 and TRBJ2-3; D possibly corresponds to TRBD2 (7 bases). Germline V gives CDR1 SNHLY, CDR2 FYNNEI. V dropped 7 bases and J dropped 4 bases, with 21 bases sitting between them. The CDR3 is 16 residues long. CDR3 protein: CASTPGVGGPADTQYF. The CDR3 DNA sequence: TGTGCCAGCACCCCCGGTGTGGGGGGGCCAGCAGATACGCAGTATTTT. The full variable domain, completed using reference TRBV2 and TRBJ2-3, is EPEVTQTPSHQVTQMGQEVILRCVPISNHLYFYWYRQILGQKVEFLVSFYNNEISEKSEIFDDQFSVERPDGSNFTLKIRSTKLEDSAMYFCASTPGVGGPADTQYFGPGTRLTVL.